The entry below describes one T cell receptor (beta chain). This sample was included in a study of T cell changes during pregnancy in multiple sclerosis. Profiled with immunoSEQ multiplex PCR; TCRdb holds only in-frame clones, not every one. Here the sample spans about 100,000 clones, more than 90% being singletons. This specimen was peripheral blood, taken in the second trimester of pregnancy. The TCR comes from a female donor with multiple sclerosis, enrolled in a pregnancy study.

The CDR3 DNA sequence: TGTGCCAGCAGCTTGGTTCCGGGAAGGATTAACGAGCAGTACTTC. This sequence encodes CASSLVPGRINEQYF. This chain uses TRBV5-6 with TRBJ2-7; tentative D call: TRBD2 (5 bases). Germline lookup yields CDR1 SGHDT and CDR2 YYEEEE. Between the trimmed V and J ends, which lost 0 bases and 5 bases, there was a span of 15 bases. CDR3 size: 15 residues.